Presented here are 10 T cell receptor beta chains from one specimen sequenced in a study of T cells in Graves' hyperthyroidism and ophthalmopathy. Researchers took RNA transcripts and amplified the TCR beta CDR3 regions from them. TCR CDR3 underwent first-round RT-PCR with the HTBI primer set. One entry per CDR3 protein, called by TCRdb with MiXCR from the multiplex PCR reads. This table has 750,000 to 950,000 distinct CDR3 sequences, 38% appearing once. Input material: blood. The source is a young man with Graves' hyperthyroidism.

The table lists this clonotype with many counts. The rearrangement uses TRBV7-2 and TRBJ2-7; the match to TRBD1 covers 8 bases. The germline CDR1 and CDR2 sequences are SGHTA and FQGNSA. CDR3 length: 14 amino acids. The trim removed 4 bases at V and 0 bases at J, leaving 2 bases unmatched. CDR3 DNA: TGTGCCAGCAGCTGGACAGGGTACTCCTACGAGCAGTACTTC. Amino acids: CASSWTGYSYEQYF.

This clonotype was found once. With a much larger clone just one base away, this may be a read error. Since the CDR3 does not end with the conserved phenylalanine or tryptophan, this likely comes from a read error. CDR3 sequence: CASSDRATEAFL. The CDR3 coding sequence is TGTGCCAGCAGCGACAGGGCCACTGAAGCTTTCCTT. V is TRBV9 and J is TRBJ1-1; tentatively, D is TRBD1 (6 bases). This CDR3 region has 12 residues. Germline CDR1 SGDLS, CDR2 YYNGEE. V gave up 3 bases and J gave up 4 bases, with 7 bases separating them.

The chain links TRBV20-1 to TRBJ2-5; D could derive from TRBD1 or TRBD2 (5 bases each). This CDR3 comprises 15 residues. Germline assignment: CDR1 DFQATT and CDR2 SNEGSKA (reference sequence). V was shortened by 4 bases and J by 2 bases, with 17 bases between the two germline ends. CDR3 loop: CSATRSQGPQETQYF. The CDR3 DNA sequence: TGCAGTGCTACCCGATCCCAGGGACCACAAGAGACCCAGTACTTC.

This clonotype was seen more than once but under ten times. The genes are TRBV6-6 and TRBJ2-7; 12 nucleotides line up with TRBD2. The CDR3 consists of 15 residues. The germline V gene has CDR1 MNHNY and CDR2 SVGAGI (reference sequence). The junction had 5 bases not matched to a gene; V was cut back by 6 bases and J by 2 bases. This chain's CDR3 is CASSNRLAGAYEQYF. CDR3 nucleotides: TGTGCCAGCAGCAATCGACTAGCGGGAGCCTACGAGCAGTACTTC.

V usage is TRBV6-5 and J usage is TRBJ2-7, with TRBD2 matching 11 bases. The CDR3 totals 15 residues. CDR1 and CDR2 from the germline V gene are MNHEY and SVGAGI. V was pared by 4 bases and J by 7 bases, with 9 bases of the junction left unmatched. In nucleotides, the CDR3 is TGTGCCAGCAGTTCCAGACTAGCGGGATACAATGAGCAGTACTTC. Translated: CASSSRLAGYNEQYF.

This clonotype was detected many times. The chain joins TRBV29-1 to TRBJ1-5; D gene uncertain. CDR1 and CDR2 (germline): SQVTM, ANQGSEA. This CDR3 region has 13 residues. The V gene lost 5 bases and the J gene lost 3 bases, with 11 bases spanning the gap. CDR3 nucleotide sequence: TGCAGCGTTTTGCTTCAGCCCAATCAGCCCCAGCATTTT. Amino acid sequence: CSVLLQPNQPQHF.

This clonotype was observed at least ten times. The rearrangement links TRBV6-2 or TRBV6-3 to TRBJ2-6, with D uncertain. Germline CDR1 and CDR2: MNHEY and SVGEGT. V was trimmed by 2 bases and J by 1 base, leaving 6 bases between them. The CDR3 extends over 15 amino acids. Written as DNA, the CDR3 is TGTGCCAGCAGTTACAAGGGTTCTGGGGCCAACGTCCTGACTTTC. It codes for CASSYKGSGANVLTF.

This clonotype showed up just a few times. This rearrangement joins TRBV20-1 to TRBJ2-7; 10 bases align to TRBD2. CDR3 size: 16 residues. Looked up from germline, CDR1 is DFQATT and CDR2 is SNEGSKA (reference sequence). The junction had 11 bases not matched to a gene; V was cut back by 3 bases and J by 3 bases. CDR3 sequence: CSARGLATSRDYEQYF. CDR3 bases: TGCAGTGCTAGGGGACTAGCGACATCCCGGGACTACGAGCAGTACTTC.

DNA of the CDR3: TGCAGCGTTGAGAGGAATTATTATGGCTACACCTTC. It yields the protein CSVERNYYGYTF. The chain has TRBV29-1 and TRBJ1-2, with D hard to call. The CDR3 runs 12 residues. Germline loops: CDR1 SQVTM, CDR2 ANQGSEA. Trimming took off 3 bases at V and 5 bases at J, with 10 bases between the two ends.

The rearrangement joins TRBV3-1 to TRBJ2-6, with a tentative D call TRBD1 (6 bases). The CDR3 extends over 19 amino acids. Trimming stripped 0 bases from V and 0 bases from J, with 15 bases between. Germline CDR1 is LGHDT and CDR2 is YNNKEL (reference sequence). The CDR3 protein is CASSQDSWTAVSGANVLTF. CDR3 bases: TGTGCCAGCAGCCAAGATTCGTGGACAGCCGTCTCTGGGGCCAACGTCCTGACTTTC. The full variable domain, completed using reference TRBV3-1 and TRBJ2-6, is DTAVSQTPKYLVTQMGNDKSIKCEQNLGHDTMYWYKQDSKKFLKIMFSYNNKELIINETVPNRFSPKSPDKAHLNLHINSLELGDSAVYFCASSQDSWTAVSGANVLTFGAGSRLTVL.